This T cell receptor (beta chain) was captured by sequencing in a study of blood T cell repertoires in COVID-19. At the level of the study: Specimens from acute and convalescent COVID-19 originated in the United States, Italy and Spain. T cells, B-cell-depleted T cells, or PBMCs supplied cDNA or gDNA.

CDR1 is SGHNT, CDR2 YYREEE, per germline (reference sequence). The CDR3 loop spans 15 amino acids. Trimming cost V 0 bases and J 3 bases, with 7 bases left between them. Original analysis: Amplification of reference gene primers provided the estimated nucleated cell counts. The repertoire was sequenced with immunoSEQ multiplex PCR; TCRdb's copy has only in-frame clones and lacks some. The V and J calls and clone size come from that table; D and trimming were worked out from the DNA. The sample includes under 200,000 clones, 70% to 90% seen only once; the top ten take roughly 7%. This receptor was identified in a man over 45 with active or convalescent COVID-19. Sequenced: peripheral blood. The V and J genes are TRBV5-4 and TRBJ1-6, with a weak D call TRBD1 (5 bases). The CDR3 DNA is TGTGCCAGCAGCTTGGGTCAGGGCTATAATTCACCCCTCCACTTT. Its protein is CASSLGQGYNSPLHF.